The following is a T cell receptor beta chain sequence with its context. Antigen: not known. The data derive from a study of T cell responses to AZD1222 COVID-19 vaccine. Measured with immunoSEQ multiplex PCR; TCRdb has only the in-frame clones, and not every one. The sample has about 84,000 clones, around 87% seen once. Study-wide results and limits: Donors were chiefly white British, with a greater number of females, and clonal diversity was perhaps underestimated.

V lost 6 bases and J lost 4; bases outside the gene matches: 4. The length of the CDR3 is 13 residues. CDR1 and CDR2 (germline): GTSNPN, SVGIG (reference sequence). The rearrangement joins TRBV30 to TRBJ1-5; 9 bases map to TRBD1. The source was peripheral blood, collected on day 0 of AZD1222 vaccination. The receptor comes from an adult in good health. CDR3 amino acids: CACDRGRNQPQHF. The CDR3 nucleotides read TGTGCCTGCGACAGGGGGAGAAATCAGCCCCAGCATTTT.